The 17 T cell receptor beta chains reported below all come from one sample, sequenced in a study of blood T cell repertoires in COVID-19 (TCRdb year 2020). The method behind the library was the immunoSEQ multiplex PCR assay. The immuneACCESS repertoire file appears here via TCRdb, limited to in-frame rearrangements. These files lack a portion of the clones; in checked studies, under half of the deficit traces to unresolved V genes, and the cause of the others is not known. Here the sample has 150,000 or so clones; over 75% occur a single time. Of the sample, about 0.63% falls within the top ten clones. The sequencing input was peripheral blood. The source of these receptors is a man in his 60s with COVID-19, enrolled during active disease.

The chain couples TRBV7-9 to TRBJ1-2; a weak D match, TRBD1 (5 bases). The ends were cut back, 6 bases at V and 4 bases at J, with 12 bases in the middle. This CDR3 is built from 13 residues. Germline loops: CDR1 SEHNR, CDR2 FQNEAQ (reference sequence). In DNA form, the CDR3 reads TGTGCCAGCAGAGCGACAGAGCTCTATGGCTACACCTTC. Translated, it gives CASRATELYGYTF. Full variable domain (rest looked up from reference TRBV7-9 and TRBJ1-2): DTGVSQNPRHKITKRGQNVTFRCDPISEHNRLYWYRQTLGQGPEFLTYFQNEAQLEKSRLLSDRFSAERPKGSFSTLEIQRTEQGDSAMYLCASRATELYGYTFGSGTRLTVV.

The J gene is TRBJ1-2, the V gene TRBV3-1 (or the pseudogene TRBV3-2), with 10 bases fitting TRBD1. The germline gives CDR1 LGHDT, CDR2 YNNKEL (reference sequence). The CDR3 consists of 16 residues. With 2 bases clipped from V and 5 bases from J, the junction kept 8 bases outside the gene matches. CDR3 loop: CASSQPFGQGGYGYTF. In nucleotides, the CDR3 is TGTGCCAGCAGCCAACCGTTCGGACAGGGGGGATATGGCTACACCTTC.

The rearrangement links TRBV7-9 to TRBJ1-5; D remains unclear. Germline loops: CDR1 SEHNR, CDR2 FQNEAQ (reference sequence). V lost 2 bases and J lost 2, with 4 bases in between. This CDR3 has 13 amino acids. Here the CDR3 reads CASSLQGNQPQHF. The CDR3 DNA reads TGTGCCAGCAGCTTACAGGGCAATCAGCCCCAGCATTTT.

The chain links TRBV19 to TRBJ2-2; TRBD1 matches 8 bases. The CDR3 consists of 14 residues. Germline trimming cut 4 bases from V and 7 bases from J; bases unmatched to any gene: 5. Germline assignment: CDR1 LNHDA and CDR2 SQIVND (reference sequence). CDR3 DNA: TGTGCCAGTAGTAGACAGGGGTATGGCGGGGAGCTGTTTTTT. This codes for CASSRQGYGGELFF.

The gene calls are TRBV7-9 and TRBJ1-4, with 9 bases identical to TRBD1. Germline V gives CDR1 SEHNR, CDR2 FQNEAQ (reference sequence). The junction had 6 bases not matched to a gene; V was cut back by 5 bases and J by 5 bases. The CDR3 sequence is 15 residues long. The DNA of the CDR3 is TGTGCCAGCAGCCGGGGACAGGGAATGAATGAAAAACTGTTTTTT. Its translation: CASSRGQGMNEKLFF.

V and J are TRBV12-2 and TRBJ2-1; the table's D call of TRBD2 was not tested on the DNA. TRBV12-2 is labeled a pseudogene. The CDR3 length is 18 residues. CDR3: CASRLSGGGTFPYNEQFF. CDR3 bases: TGTGCAAGTCGCTTATCCGGTGGGGGGACTTTTCCTTACAATGAGCAGTTCTTC.

The chain links TRBV4-3 to TRBJ1-4, with TRBD1 as a possible D gene (6 bases). Deletions cut 4 bases from V and 8 bases from J, with 17 bases between. The CDR3 totals 15 residues. Germline CDR1 and CDR2: LGHNA and YSLEER. CDR3 region: CASSRVQGNWEKLFF. The CDR3 nucleotides are TGCGCCAGCAGCCGAGTCCAGGGGAATTGGGAAAAACTGTTTTTT.

Only a few counts were recorded for this clone. No DNA is shown, since the ends of the CDR3 on it are uncertain; the CDR3 is the one TCRdb lists. This chain connects TRBV14 to TRBJ2-7; the DNA was not compared with TRBD2, the D call given in the table. The CDR3 is 16 residues long, counting both termini. Germline V gene sequence: CDR1 SGHDN, CDR2 FVKESK. The CDR3 is CASSPLRAREANEQYF.

The rearrangement joins TRBV4-2 to TRBJ1-2; D is uncertain. The length of the CDR3 is 16 residues. Germline V gives CDR1 LGHNA, CDR2 YNFKEQ. V was clipped by 0 bases and J by 3 bases, with 14 bases between them. CDR3 nucleotide sequence: TGTGCCAGCAGCCAAGAAATAGGAGGAGGGTACTATGGCTACACCTTC. This sequence encodes CASSQEIGGGYYGYTF.

The rearrangement links TRBV10-3 to TRBJ2-3; no clear D gene. Germline CDR1 ENHRY, CDR2 SYGVKD. This CDR3 region has 17 residues. The V and J ends lost 3 bases and 2 bases respectively, with 18 bases between them. CDR3: CAISDPGPTAFTDTQYF. In nucleotides, the CDR3 is TGTGCCATCAGTGACCCGGGTCCAACGGCATTCACAGATACGCAGTATTTT.

The rearrangement joins TRBV19 to TRBJ2-3, with 12 bases that match TRBD2. After removal of 9 bases from V and 6 bases from J, the junction contained 7 bases not matched to a gene. Germline assignment: CDR1 LNHDA and CDR2 SQIVND (reference sequence). The CDR3 totals 14 residues. CDR3 residues: CASRRLAGVDTQYF. The CDR3 coding sequence is TGTGCCAGCCGTCGACTAGCGGGAGTTGATACGCAGTATTTT.

This clone was seen only a few times. This sequence joins TRBV27 and TRBJ1-2; a possible D gene is TRBD1 (6 bases). Deletions cut 6 bases from V and 3 bases from J, with 14 bases between. Germline V gene data show CDR1 as MNHEY and CDR2 as SMNVEV (reference sequence). The CDR3 is 14 amino acids. The CDR3 here is CASSLLGADYGYTF. The CDR3 DNA follows: TGTGCCAGCAGCCTTTTGGGGGCGGACTATGGCTACACCTTC.

The rearrangement links TRBV2 to TRBJ1-2, with 12 nucleotides matching TRBD1. The CDR3 extends over 17 amino acids. J gave up 2 bases and V 7 bases, and 11 bases lay outside the gene matches. CDR1 is SNHLY, CDR2 FYNNEI, per germline. The CDR3 region is CASTIPGQGAENYGYTF. In nucleotides, the CDR3 is TGTGCCAGCACCATCCCGGGACAGGGGGCCGAAAACTATGGCTACACCTTC.

The rearrangement joins TRBV6-5 to TRBJ1-1; D is uncertain. Germline CDR1 reads MNHEY; CDR2 reads SVGAGI. V lost 2 bases and J lost 2, with 9 bases in between. This CDR3 has 14 residues. The CDR3 is CASSYATLNTEAFF. CDR3 bases: TGTGCCAGCAGTTACGCTACCTTAAACACTGAAGCTTTCTTT.

In nucleotides, the CDR3 is TGTGCCAGCAGGACAGGGGCTGGAAACACCATATATTTT. The encoded protein is CASRTGAGNTIYF. This chain links TRBV7-9 with TRBJ1-3, with TRBD1 matching 8 bases. Germline assignment: CDR1 SEHNR and CDR2 FQNEAQ (reference sequence). The CDR3 has 13 residues. The junction had 0 bases not matched to a gene; V was cut back by 6 bases and J by 2 bases.

This sequence joins TRBV6-5 and TRBJ2-3; 7 bases map to TRBD2. Unmatched junction bases numbered 11, after V lost 11 bases and J lost 0 bases. This CDR3 contains 15 residues. Germline-derived CDR1 and CDR2 are MNHEY and SVGAGI. The CDR3 nucleotides are TGTGCCTCAGCCGCTAGCGGCCAAAGCACAGATACGCAGTATTTT. Translation gives CASAASGQSTDTQYF.

The CDR3 coding sequence is TGTGCCAGTAGTCCCGTGGTTCGGACAGTCGGTACGACCATATATTTT. Residues: CASSPVVRTVGTTIYF. The chain joins TRBV19 to TRBJ1-3; D is perhaps TRBD1 (6 bases). Trimming stripped 5 bases from V and 10 bases from J, with 24 bases between. Germline V lookup: CDR1 LNHDA, CDR2 SQIVND (reference sequence). This CDR3 spans 16 amino acids.